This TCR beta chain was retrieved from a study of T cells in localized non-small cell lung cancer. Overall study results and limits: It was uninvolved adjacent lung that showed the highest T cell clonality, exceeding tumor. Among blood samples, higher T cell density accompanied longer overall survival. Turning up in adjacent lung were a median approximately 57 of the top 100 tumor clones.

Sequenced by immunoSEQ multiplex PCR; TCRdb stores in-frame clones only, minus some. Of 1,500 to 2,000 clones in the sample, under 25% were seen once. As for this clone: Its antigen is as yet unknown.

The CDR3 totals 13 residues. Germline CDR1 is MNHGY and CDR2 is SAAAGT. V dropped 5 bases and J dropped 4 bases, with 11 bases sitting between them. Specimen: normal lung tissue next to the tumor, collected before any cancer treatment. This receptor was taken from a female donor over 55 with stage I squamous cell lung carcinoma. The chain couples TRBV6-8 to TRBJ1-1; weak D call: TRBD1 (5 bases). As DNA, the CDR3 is TGTGCCAGCAGTGCGGCCAGGGCCACTGAAGCTTTCTTT. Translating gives CASSAARATEAFF.